This is a list of T cell receptor beta chains from one sample in a study of CD8+CD57+ T cells in acquired aplastic anemia. TCRdb fed the reads into MiXCR, producing one record per CDR3 protein. There are hundreds of thousands of distinct CDR3 sequences in the sample; approximately 32% occur only once, and 0.8% to 0.85% lies in the top ten. Material: sorted CD4+, CD8+, or CD8+CD57+ T cells (not recorded which) from PBMCs. These receptors originate from a human donor with aplastic anemia. Each CDR3 is given with its conserved first and last residue. The D gene is left open where the match is weak. The size of a clone is reported for some rows only, either as once, few or many, or as a class for expanded clones.

J gene: TRBJ1-4; clone size: -; V gene: TRBV20-1; D gene: -; CDR3 protein: CSARAWPGGSEKLFF; CDR3 DNA: TGCAGTGCTAGAGCCTGGCCCGGGGGTTCTGAAAAACTGTTTTTT
J gene: TRBJ1-1; clone size: -; V gene: TRBV10-3; D gene: -; CDR3 protein: CASSEVGAFF; CDR3 DNA: TGTGCCAGCAGTGAAGTGGGAGCTTTCTTT
J gene: TRBJ1-5; clone size: many; V gene: TRBV10-1; D gene: -; CDR3 protein: CASRVTGTGQPQHF; CDR3 DNA: TGCGCCAGCAGGGTTACAGGGACCGGTCAGCCCCAGCATTTT
J gene: TRBJ1-1; clone size: -; V gene: TRBV25-1; D gene: -; CDR3 protein: CASSGGAEAFF; CDR3 DNA: TGTGCCAGCAGTGGGGGGGCTGAAGCTTTCTTT
J gene: TRBJ1-2; clone size: many; V gene: TRBV20-1; D gene: TRBD1; CDR3 protein: CSARTNYGQGAFGYTF; CDR3 DNA: TGCAGTGCTAGGACCAACTACGGACAGGGGGCCTTTGGCTACACCTTC
J gene: TRBJ1-5; clone size: many; V gene: TRBV24-1; D gene: -; CDR3 protein: CATSDTQGRPQHF; CDR3 DNA: TGTGCCACCAGTGATACACAGGGTCGGCCCCAGCATTTT
J gene: TRBJ2-7; clone size: -; V gene: TRBV12-3/TRBV12-4; D gene: TRBD1; CDR3 protein: CASSSRDRGLEQYF; CDR3 DNA: TGTGCCAGCAGTTCCCGGGACAGGGGGCTCGAGCAGTACTTC
J gene: TRBJ2-1; clone size: few; V gene: TRBV7-3; D gene: TRBD1; CDR3 protein: CASSLITGQGHEQFF; CDR3 DNA: TGTGCCAGCAGCTTAATAACGGGACAGGGGCATGAGCAGTTCTTC
J gene: TRBJ1-5; clone size: -; V gene: TRBV12-3/TRBV12-4; D gene: -; CDR3 protein: CASTSVNPDQPQHF; CDR3 DNA: TGTGCCAGCACTAGTGTAAATCCCGATCAGCCCCAGCATTTT
J gene: TRBJ1-2; clone size: many; V gene: TRBV7-2; D gene: TRBD1; CDR3 protein: CASSDYRGTGYTF; CDR3 DNA: TGTGCCAGCAGCGATTACAGGGGAACTGGCTACACCTTC
J gene: TRBJ1-6; clone size: many; V gene: TRBV7-2; D gene: -; CDR3 protein: CASSLAHSSYNSPLHF; CDR3 DNA: TGTGCCAGCAGCTTAGCGCATAGCTCCTATAATTCACCCCTCCACTTT
J gene: TRBJ1-5; clone size: -; V gene: TRBV5-5; D gene: TRBD1; CDR3 protein: CASSLRTGINQPQHF; CDR3 DNA: TGTGCCAGCAGCTTGCGGACAGGGATAAATCAGCCCCAGCATTTT
J gene: TRBJ2-2; clone size: many; V gene: TRBV10-3; D gene: -; CDR3 protein: CAISESRAGELFF; CDR3 DNA: TGTGCCATCAGTGAGTCGCGAGCCGGGGAGCTGTTTTTT
J gene: TRBJ2-7; clone size: many; V gene: TRBV6-1; D gene: -; CDR3 protein: CASSPPGYYEQYF; CDR3 DNA: TGTGCCAGCAGTCCTCCAGGGTACTACGAGCAGTACTTC
J gene: TRBJ1-2; clone size: many; V gene: TRBV12-3/TRBV12-4; D gene: -; CDR3 protein: CASSLGQRVGYTF; CDR3 DNA: TGTGCCAGCAGTTTAGGCCAGAGGGTTGGCTACACCTTC
J gene: TRBJ2-1; clone size: once; V gene: TRBV7-2; D gene: -; CDR3 protein: CASSLVQGSRQFF; CDR3 DNA: TGTGCCAGCAGCTTAGTACAGGGTTCTAGGCAGTTCTTC
J gene: TRBJ2-5; clone size: -; V gene: TRBV15; D gene: -; CDR3 protein: CATSRDRGDGSETQYF; CDR3 DNA: TGTGCCACCAGCAGAGACAGGGGGGACGGCTCAGAGACCCAGTACTTC
J gene: TRBJ2-1; clone size: -; V gene: TRBV20-1; D gene: -; CDR3 protein: CSALRVSSYNEQFF; CDR3 DNA: TGCAGTGCTTTGCGCGTGAGCTCCTACAATGAGCAGTTCTTC
J gene: TRBJ1-6; clone size: -; V gene: TRBV10-1; D gene: -; CDR3 protein: CASSEIQGSPLHF; CDR3 DNA: TGCGCCAGCAGTGAGATACAGGGCTCACCCCTCCACTTT
J gene: TRBJ2-3; clone size: many; V gene: TRBV19; D gene: TRBD1; CDR3 protein: CASSIGTGGRDTQYF; CDR3 DNA: TGTGCCAGTAGTATAGGGACAGGGGGAAGAGATACGCAGTATTTT
J gene: TRBJ1-1; clone size: -; V gene: TRBV4-3; D gene: -; CDR3 protein: CASSQDRQVYDTEAFF; CDR3 DNA: TGCGCCAGCAGCCAAGACCGACAGGTCTATGACACTGAAGCTTTCTTT
J gene: TRBJ1-4; clone size: many; V gene: TRBV15; D gene: -; CDR3 protein: CATSRDLRQGGEKLFF; CDR3 DNA: TGTGCCACCAGCAGAGATTTGAGGCAGGGAGGAGAAAAACTGTTTTTT
J gene: TRBJ1-2; clone size: -; V gene: TRBV15; D gene: -; CDR3 protein: CATSREGGDYDYTF; CDR3 DNA: TGTGCCACCAGCAGAGAGGGGGGGGACTATGACTACACCTTC
J gene: TRBJ2-7; clone size: many; V gene: TRBV5-1; D gene: -; CDR3 protein: CASAGADRLGEQYF; CDR3 DNA: TGCGCCAGCGCCGGGGCTGACCGCCTAGGCGAGCAGTACTTC
J gene: TRBJ2-7; clone size: -; V gene: TRBV27; D gene: TRBD2; CDR3 protein: CASSLLAGEGYEQYF; CDR3 DNA: TGTGCCAGCAGTTTATTAGCGGGAGAGGGCTACGAGCAGTACTTC
J gene: TRBJ1-5; clone size: few; V gene: TRBV19; D gene: TRBD1; CDR3 protein: CASTGGTGLGDSNQPQHF; CDR3 DNA: TGTGCCAGTACAGGCGGGACAGGACTCGGGGACAGCAATCAGCCCCAGCATTTT
J gene: TRBJ2-3; clone size: many; V gene: TRBV11-2; D gene: -; CDR3 protein: CASSVGGGRRTDTQYF; CDR3 DNA: TGTGCCAGCAGCGTCGGCGGCGGACGGCGAACAGATACGCAGTATTTT
J gene: TRBJ2-5; clone size: few; V gene: TRBV30; D gene: TRBD2; CDR3 protein: CAWATGGETQYF; CDR3 DNA: TGTGCCTGGGCGACGGGGGGGGAGACCCAGTACTTC
J gene: TRBJ2-7; clone size: few; V gene: TRBV7-2; D gene: TRBD2; CDR3 protein: CASSTRTSGGGYEQYF; CDR3 DNA: TGTGCCAGCAGCACACGGACTAGCGGGGGGGGCTACGAGCAGTACTTC
J gene: TRBJ2-1; clone size: -; V gene: TRBV5-1; D gene: -; CDR3 protein: CASSLVPAGNEQLF; CDR3 DNA: TGCGCCAGCAGCTTGGTGCCAGCGGGCAATGAGCAGCTCTTC
J gene: TRBJ2-3; clone size: many; V gene: TRBV20-1; D gene: TRBD2; CDR3 protein: CSARPSGRRADTQYF; CDR3 DNA: TGCAGTGCTAGACCTAGCGGGAGGAGGGCAGATACGCAGTATTTT
J gene: TRBJ2-5; clone size: -; V gene: TRBV5-1; D gene: -; CDR3 protein: CASSLTVGETQYF; CDR3 DNA: TGCGCCAGCAGCTTAACAGTCGGGGAGACCCAGTACTTC
J gene: TRBJ1-3; clone size: -; V gene: TRBV10-2; D gene: -; CDR3 protein: CASSQDQTPGNTIYF; CDR3 DNA: TGTGCCAGCAGCCAGGATCAAACTCCTGGAAACACCATATATTTT
J gene: TRBJ1-2; clone size: many; V gene: TRBV6-1; D gene: -; CDR3 protein: CASSPWLGRVYDGYTF; CDR3 DNA: TGTGCCAGCAGTCCCTGGTTAGGCAGGGTTTACGATGGCTACACCTTC
J gene: TRBJ1-1; clone size: -; V gene: TRBV12-3/TRBV12-4; D gene: TRBD1; CDR3 protein: CASSFSGQGATEAFF; CDR3 DNA: TGTGCCAGCAGTTTCTCGGGACAGGGCGCCACTGAAGCTTTCTTT
J gene: TRBJ1-1; clone size: many; V gene: TRBV7-2; D gene: -; CDR3 protein: CASSTRQVNTEAFF; CDR3 DNA: TGTGCCAGCAGCACCCGACAGGTGAACACTGAAGCTTTCTTT
J gene: TRBJ1-6; clone size: many; V gene: TRBV10-2; D gene: TRBD1; CDR3 protein: CASTGQPNSPLHF; CDR3 DNA: TGCGCCAGCACGGGACAGCCAAATTCACCCCTCCACTTT